These 15 T cell receptor beta chains originate from one sample sequenced in a study of OX40 agonist ivuxolimab in advanced cancers. Sequencing used immunoSEQ multiplex PCR; TCRdb keeps in-frame clones, though not all of them. In the table there are approximately 87,000 clones, roughly 90% of which are singletons. The sequenced sample was CD4+ or CD8+ T cells sorted from blood, obtained in a trial of the OX40 agonist ivuxolimab. The receptors stem from an adult with an advanced solid tumor such as melanoma, head and neck, liver or kidney cancer.

V and J are TRBV7-6 and TRBJ2-5, with TRBD1 matching 10 bases. The CDR3 spans 14 residues. The V gene's germline CDR1 is SGHVS and CDR2 FNYEAQ. Germline trimming cut 5 bases from V and 3 bases from J; bases unmatched to any gene: 3. The CDR3 protein is CASSPGTGEETQYF. CDR3 bases: TGTGCCAGCAGCCCCGGGACAGGGGAAGAGACCCAGTACTTC.

The rearrangement uses TRBV7-6 and TRBJ2-7; possibly TRBD1 or TRBD2 for D (5 bases each). Germline loops: CDR1 SGHVS, CDR2 FNYEAQ. V was pared by 6 bases and J by 2 bases, with 17 bases between. The CDR3 extends over 15 amino acids. Here the CDR3 reads CASSFGDRATYEQYF. CDR3 DNA sequence: TGTGCCAGCAGTTTCGGGGACCGCGCGACCTACGAGCAGTACTTC. The complete variable domain, with remaining parts taken from reference TRBV7-6 and TRBJ2-7, reads GAGVSQSPRYKVTKRGQDVALRCDPISGHVSLYWYRQALGQGPEFLTYFNYEAQQDKSGLPNDRFSAERPEGSISTLTIQRTEQRDSAMYRCASSFGDRATYEQYFGPGTRLTVT.

The V and J genes are TRBV11-2 and TRBJ1-2, with a tentative D call TRBD1 (6 bases). CDR1 and CDR2 (germline): SGHAT, FQNNGV. The germline V and J ends were trimmed by 5 bases and 3 bases, with 10 bases remaining between them. CDR3 size: 13 residues. The CDR3 DNA follows: TGTGCCAGCAGCGGGGGGCGGGACTATGGCTACACCTTC. Its translation is CASSGGRDYGYTF.

The chain uses TRBV7-4 and TRBJ2-1; D is perhaps TRBD2 (6 bases). CDR3 size: 15 residues. Deletions cut 6 bases from V and 8 bases from J, with 20 bases between. In germline, CDR1 is SGHVT, CDR2 SQSDAQ. For the CDR3, the DNA is TGTGCCAGCAGGTCCCCCAGTGGGAGGTGCCATGAGCAGTTCTTC. Its translation: CASRSPSGRCHEQFF.

The J gene is TRBJ2-1, the V gene TRBV25-1; 10 nucleotides agree with TRBD1. Germline CDR1 is MGHDK and CDR2 is SYGVNS. This CDR3 contains 14 residues. With 2 bases clipped from V and 5 bases from J, the junction kept 0 bases outside the gene matches. For the CDR3, the DNA is TGTGCCAGCAGTGAAGGGACAGGGGACAATGAGCAGTTCTTC. Amino acids: CASSEGTGDNEQFF.

J is TRBJ2-4 and V is TRBV30; D is perhaps TRBD1 (6 bases). This CDR3 spans 14 amino acids. Between the trimmed V and J ends, which lost 5 bases and 0 bases, there was a span of 11 bases. In germline, CDR1 is GTSNPN, CDR2 SVGIG (reference sequence). The CDR3 bases are TGTGCCTGGCGGACAGCGATAGCCAAAAACATTCAGTACTTC. As protein: CAWRTAIAKNIQYF.

The V and J genes are TRBV2 and TRBJ1-1, with a tentative D call TRBD1 (6 bases). The CDR3 contains 13 residues. Trimming left V 3 bases short and J 3 bases short, with 8 bases between. The germline V gene encodes CDR1 SNHLY and CDR2 FYNNEI. The CDR3: CASSEGTHTEAFF. The CDR3 region has the DNA TGTGCCAGCAGTGAGGGGACACACACTGAAGCTTTCTTT. The full variable domain, its missing parts supplied by reference TRBV2 and TRBJ1-1, is EPEVTQTPSHQVTQMGQEVILRCVPISNHLYFYWYRQILGQKVEFLVSFYNNEISEKSEIFDDQFSVERPDGSNFTLKIRSTKLEDSAMYFCASSEGTHTEAFFGQGTRLTVV.

The chain joins TRBV12-5 to TRBJ1-3; D possibly corresponds to TRBD1 (5 bases). The V gene lost 6 bases and the J gene lost 11 bases, with 17 bases spanning the gap. The CDR3 is 13 amino acids. Germline loops: CDR1 LGHNT, CDR2 FRNRAP. DNA for the CDR3: TGTGCTAGTGGCTCTAGCTGGGACTCCGCCATATATTTT. Residues: CASGSSWDSAIYF.

This rearrangement joins TRBV5-4 to TRBJ2-1; no clear D gene. The CDR3 is made up of 15 amino acids. The V gene's germline CDR1 is SGHNT and CDR2 YYREEE (reference sequence). Trimming stripped 4 bases from V and 2 bases from J, with 13 bases between. CDR3 sequence reads: CASSADLNPYNEQFF. The CDR3 nucleotides are TGTGCCAGCAGCGCCGACTTGAACCCCTACAATGAGCAGTTCTTC.

This sequence joins TRBV30 and TRBJ2-1, with D unclear. Germline-derived CDR1 and CDR2 are GTSNPN and SVGIG (reference sequence). V was cut by 0 bases and J by 6 bases, with 12 bases left in between. The CDR3 is 14 residues long. This CDR3 is CAWSVLGWGNEQFF. Here the CDR3 DNA reads TGTGCCTGGAGTGTACTTGGGTGGGGCAATGAGCAGTTCTTC.

The CDR3 region is CASSVPGQGPNTGELFF. The CDR3 DNA follows: TGTGCCAGCAGCGTCCCGGGACAGGGGCCCAACACCGGGGAGCTGTTTTTT. This chain joins TRBV7-2 and TRBJ2-2; 10 bases match TRBD1. The CDR3 extends over 17 amino acids. The V segment lost 5 bases and the J segment 2 bases; nucleotides outside the gene matches: 8. In germline, CDR1 is SGHTA, CDR2 FQGNSA. The whole variable domain, remainder taken from reference TRBV7-2 and TRBJ2-2, is GAGVSQSPSNKVTEKGKDVELRCDPISGHTALYWYRQSLGQGLEFLIYFQGNSAPDKSGLPSDRFSAERTGGSVSTLTIQRTQQEDSAVYLCASSVPGQGPNTGELFFGEGSRLTVL.

The sample holds a few counts of this clone. This chain connects TRBV27 to TRBJ1-6, with 9 bases fitting TRBD1. Losses at the gene ends were 5 bases for V and 7 bases for J; bases not matched to a gene: 3. The germline gives CDR1 MNHEY, CDR2 SMNVEV (reference sequence). The CDR3 has 14 residues. The CDR3 bases are TGTGCCAGCAGTCTAACAGGGGGCAATTCACCCCTCCACTTT. This encodes CASSLTGGNSPLHF.

This clone was found once. CDR3 bases: TGTGCCAGCAGTTTTATCGGTCAGCCCCAGCATTTT. The encoded protein is CASSFIGQPQHF. The chain couples TRBV27 to TRBJ1-5; D is uncertain. V dropped 3 bases and J dropped 6 bases, with 6 bases sitting between them. Per the germline V gene, CDR1 is MNHEY and CDR2 is SMNVEV (reference sequence). The CDR3 has 12 residues.

The chain has TRBV27 and TRBJ1-5; a weak D match, TRBD1 (5 bases). This CDR3 spans 14 amino acids. Germline assignment: CDR1 MNHEY and CDR2 SMNVEV (reference sequence). Trimming left V 2 bases short and J 6 bases short, with 11 bases between. CDR3 sequence reads: CASSLRGEGQPQHF. CDR3 sequence (DNA): TGTGCCAGCAGTTTACGGGGGGAGGGTCAGCCCCAGCATTTT.

J is TRBJ2-1 and V is TRBV12-5; 9 nucleotides match TRBD2. The V and J ends lost 2 bases and 4 bases, in that order; junction bases with no gene match: 6. The CDR3 sequence is 16 residues long. Looked up from germline, CDR1 is LGHNT and CDR2 is FRNRAP. CDR3 in amino acids: CASGLPRTSAYNEQFF. CDR3 nucleotides: TGTGCTAGTGGTTTGCCCCGGACTAGCGCGTACAATGAGCAGTTCTTC.